This TCR beta chain was obtained from a study of shared clonotypes between healthy human individuals (TCRdb year 2020). A note on the overall study: The cohort comprised a couple of women and a few men aged 18 to 49 years. For each donor, three plates each were used for CD4 naive and CD4 memory, two plates were used for CD8 naive, and one plate was used for CD8 memory. To estimate repertoire size and how much clonotypes are shared between individuals, the study performed deep sequencing of blood TCR repertoires from a handful of healthy adults. To increase sequencing depth and limit assay-specific biases, different laboratories used diverse techniques to prepare libraries and sequence TCR repertoires. Per donor, leukapheresis produced somewhere between about 0.8 and 9 billion PBMCs. Study-wide findings and limitations: Rarefaction of sorted-subset datasets indicated incomplete sequencing despite the large sequencing depth. Based on pairwise subsampling, the degree of clonotype sharing among donors was expected to be affected by sequencing depth. Only blood was sampled, and tissue TCR repertoires likely differ from those in blood. Because the study included only a small number of donors, the genetic and exposure-history diversity represented was limited. Clonotypes shared by all four sorted-subset donors showed higher generation probabilities than non-shared clonotypes. Across a handful of donors, approximately 4.6% of naive CD4, 3% to 4% of naive CD8, around 2.5% of memory CD4, and approximately 0.42% of memory CD8 clonotypes were shared. Estimated clonotype richness was generally larger for naive than for memory subsets.

Using the deep immunoSEQ assay, TCR CDR3 regions were amplified from genomic DNA by multiplex PCR. Genomic DNA extracted from each cell subset was distributed evenly over all wells of several immunoSEQ 96-well plates, and each plate served as one replicate. For sorted subsets, 150 to 200 ng genomic DNA, equal to tens of thousands of T cell genomes, was loaded into each replicate PCR. Purified libraries were measured with a Qubit 3.0 fluorometer, size-checked on a Bioanalyzer 2100, and measured again with the KAPA Library Quantification kit. Every immunoSEQ 96-well plate was sequenced on a dedicated single-read 150-cycle Illumina NextSeq 550 flow cell. As for the authors' bioinformatics: Because only junctional sequences without quality scores were contained in the immunoSEQ output, filtering matching that applied to full-length reads could not be performed. To assign V/J genes and CDR3, sequences were annotated using PyIR, a Python wrapper for IgBLAST v1.9, with IMGT germline references. Reads were removed for weak V/J assignments (E-value above 1e-6), missing CDR3, stop codons, out-of-frame junctions, or ambiguous translated residues. V3J clonotypes were defined as sequences sharing the same inferred V gene, J gene, and CDR3 amino acid sequence. Percentage overlap between repertoires was calculated by dividing the number of shared unique clonotypes by the size of the smaller repertoire. Three approaches were used to assess repertoire richness: RTK rarefaction, the Chao1 estimator, and Recon v2.1 estimates of unobserved clonotypes. For all TCRbeta clonotypes obtained by the gDNA method from a few donors, generation probabilities were computed with OLGA. TCRdb took this table from immuneACCESS and kept in-frame rearrangements with V and J called. Such tables lack part of the clones; where checked against another copy, unresolved V genes explain under half of the gap, and the rest is unexplained. V and J calls and clone size are given by that table; D and trimming were obtained from the DNA. The sample includes about 980,000 clones, with 70% to 85% observed a single time. Nearly 1.5% of the sample comes from the top ten.

Healthy HIV-negative adults with no recently reported acute infections or vaccinations were included as donors. Only Caucasian adults living in Nashville, Tennessee, USA were represented among the donors. CD4+ T cells were enriched through magnetic negative selection, after which naive cells were positively selected on CD45RA and the remaining negative fraction served as the memory subset. Blood was obtained by leukapheresis, after which PBMCs were separated by Ficoll-Histopaque density gradient centrifugation and cryopreserved in liquid nitrogen vapor phase. Analytical flow cytometry was used to check the purity and quantity of each magnetically sorted T cell population. Each sorted fraction had its genomic DNA isolated and then quantified by UV absorbance on a Nanodrop 2000c. Taken from cysteine to phenylalanine, the CDR3 has 11 residues. Just CDR3 DNA is preserved here, 33 bases in frame from base 1. A distance of 5 bases separates the germline ends of V and J, which lose 2 bases and 3 bases respectively. The CDR1 and CDR2 encoded by the germline V gene (reference sequence) are DFQATT and SNEGSKA.

A remark on this clone: There is no known antigen for this receptor. There are no base qualities to consult, and no much larger clone falls within one base. Other DNA sequences of this sample code for an identical CDR3.

Sequences were obtained from memory CD4+ T cells sorted from blood. The intended sense of this specimen's cell subset or site label: CD45RA-negative fraction. The chain is made from TRBV20-1 and TRBJ2-7, with the D gene call left open. This clonotype was obtained from a young man in good health. The base sequence is TGCAGTGCTAGAAAGGGCTACGAGCAGTACTTC. Its protein product is CSARKGYEQYF.